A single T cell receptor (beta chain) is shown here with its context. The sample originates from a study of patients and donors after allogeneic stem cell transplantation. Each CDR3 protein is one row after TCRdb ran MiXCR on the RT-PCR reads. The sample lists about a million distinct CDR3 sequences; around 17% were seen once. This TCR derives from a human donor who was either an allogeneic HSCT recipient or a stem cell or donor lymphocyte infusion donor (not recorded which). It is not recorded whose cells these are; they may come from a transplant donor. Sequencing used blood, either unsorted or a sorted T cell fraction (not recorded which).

This CDR3 reads CASSPIGDVRSTDTQYF. In DNA, the CDR3 is TGTGCCAGCTCACCGATCGGGGACGTCCGCAGCACAGATACGCAGTATTTT. This chain uses TRBV18 with TRBJ2-3, with D possibly called TRBD1 or TRBD2 (5 bases each). The CDR3 is made up of 17 amino acids. The germline CDR1 and CDR2 sequences are KGHSH and LQKENI. Trimming took 3 bases from V and 0 from J, leaving 16 bases between them.